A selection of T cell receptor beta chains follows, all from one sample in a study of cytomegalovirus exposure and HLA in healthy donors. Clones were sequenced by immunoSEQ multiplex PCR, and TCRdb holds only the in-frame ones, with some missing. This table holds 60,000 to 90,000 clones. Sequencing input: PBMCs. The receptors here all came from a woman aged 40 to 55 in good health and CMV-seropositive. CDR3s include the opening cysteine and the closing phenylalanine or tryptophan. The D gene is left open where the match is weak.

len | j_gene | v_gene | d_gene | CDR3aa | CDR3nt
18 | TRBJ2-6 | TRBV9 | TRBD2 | CASSVVAGGPAGANVLTF | TGTGCCAGCAGCGTAGTGGCGGGAGGGCCTGCTGGGGCCAACGTCCTGACTTTC
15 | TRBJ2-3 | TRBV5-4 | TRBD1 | CASSPIGQGTDTQYF | TGTGCCAGCAGCCCAATCGGACAGGGGACAGATACGCAGTATTTT
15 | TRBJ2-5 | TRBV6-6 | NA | CASTRVSLGEETQYF | TGTGCCAGCACCCGGGTCAGCTTGGGAGAAGAGACCCAGTACTTC
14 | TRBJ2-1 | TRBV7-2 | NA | CASSLDPSNDEQFF | TGTGCCAGCAGCTTAGACCCAAGCAACGATGAGCAGTTCTTC
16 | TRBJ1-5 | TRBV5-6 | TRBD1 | CASSLSLTGVVGPQHF | TGTGCCAGCAGCTTGAGTCTAACAGGGGTAGTAGGGCCCCAGCATTTT
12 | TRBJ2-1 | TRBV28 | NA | CASSLQYNEQFF | TGTGCCAGCAGCCTACAGTACAATGAGCAGTTCTTC
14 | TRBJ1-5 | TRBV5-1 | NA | CASPNRAHNQPQHF | TGCGCCAGCCCGAACAGGGCCCACAATCAGCCCCAGCATTTT
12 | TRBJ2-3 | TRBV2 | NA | CASRSSSDTQYF | TGTGCCAGCAGATCCTCCTCAGATACGCAGTATTTT
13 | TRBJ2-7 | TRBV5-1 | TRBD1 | CASRRQGTDEQYF | TGCGCCAGTCGGAGACAGGGAACCGACGAGCAGTACTTC
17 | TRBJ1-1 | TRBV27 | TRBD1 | CASSRRQSGTVNTEAFF | TGTGCCAGCAGTCGCCGTCAGAGTGGGACAGTGAACACTGAAGCTTTCTTT
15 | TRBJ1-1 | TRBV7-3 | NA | CASSLNRGSYTEAFF | TGTGCCAGCAGCTTAAACCGGGGGTCGTACACTGAAGCTTTCTTT
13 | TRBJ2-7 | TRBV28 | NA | CASTRVGSYEQYF | TGTGCCAGCACGCGGGTGGGCTCCTACGAGCAGTACTTC
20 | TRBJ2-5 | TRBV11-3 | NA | CASSSSGGRSGVSGAETQYF | TGTGCCAGCAGCTCTTCAGGGGGGCGCTCGGGGGTATCCGGCGCAGAGACCCAGTACTTC
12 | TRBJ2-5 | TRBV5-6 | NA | CASSGQGTREYF | TGTGCCAGCAGCGGACAGGGGACTAGAGAATACTTC
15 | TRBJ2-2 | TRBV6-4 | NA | CASSDSSGNTGELFF | TGTGCCAGCAGTGACTCTAGCGGGAACACCGGGGAGCTGTTTTTT
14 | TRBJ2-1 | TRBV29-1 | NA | CSVVLQDSYNEQFF | TGCAGCGTTGTCTTACAGGACTCCTACAATGAGCAGTTCTTC
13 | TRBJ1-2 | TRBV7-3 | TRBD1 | CASSFAGGNGYTF | TGTGCCAGCAGCTTTGCAGGGGGAAATGGCTACACCTTC
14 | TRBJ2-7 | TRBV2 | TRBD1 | CASGRTGPFYEQYF | TGTGCCAGCGGCCGGACAGGGCCATTCTACGAGCAGTACTTC
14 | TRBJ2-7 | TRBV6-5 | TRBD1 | CASSAGGRSYEQYF | TGTGCCAGCAGTGCAGGGGGCCGCTCCTACGAGCAGTACTTC
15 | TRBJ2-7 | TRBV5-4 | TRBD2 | CASSVTSGKGHEQYF | TGTGCCAGCAGCGTGACTAGCGGGAAGGGGCACGAGCAGTACTTC
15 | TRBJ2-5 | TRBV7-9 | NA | CASSLLGQTQETQYF | TGTGCCAGCAGCTTACTTGGACAGACTCAAGAGACCCAGTACTTC
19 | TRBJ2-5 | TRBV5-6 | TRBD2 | CASSISPGLAGGGQETQYF | TGTGCCAGCAGCATTTCGCCGGGACTAGCGGGAGGTGGGCAAGAGACCCAGTACTTC
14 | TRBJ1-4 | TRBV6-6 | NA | CASSYAGAQKKLFF | TGTGCCAGCAGTTACGCAGGGGCACAGAAAAAACTGTTTTTT
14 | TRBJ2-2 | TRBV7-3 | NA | CASSLASEGGELFF | TGTGCCAGCAGCTTAGCTAGCGAGGGCGGGGAGCTGTTTTTT
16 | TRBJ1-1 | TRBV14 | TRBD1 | CASSPRDRVFDPEAFF | TGTGCCAGCAGCCCACGGGACAGGGTGTTCGATCCTGAAGCTTTCTTT
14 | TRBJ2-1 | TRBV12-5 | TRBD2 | CASGVSGGADEQFF | TGTGCTAGTGGTGTTAGCGGGGGGGCAGATGAGCAGTTCTTC
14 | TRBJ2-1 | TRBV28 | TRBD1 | CAIRRTGLNNEQFF | TGTGCCATCAGACGGACAGGGCTAAACAATGAGCAGTTCTTC
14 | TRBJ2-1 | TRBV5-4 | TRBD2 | CASSLETSANEQFF | TGTGCCAGCAGCTTGGAGACTAGCGCGAATGAGCAGTTCTTC
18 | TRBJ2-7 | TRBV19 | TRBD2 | CASSPNLGAGRFSYEQYF | TGTGCCAGTAGTCCCAACCTAGGAGCGGGACGGTTCTCCTACGAGCAGTACTTC
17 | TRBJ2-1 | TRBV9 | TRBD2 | CASSDPLAGTSYNEQFF | TGTGCCAGCAGTGATCCCTTAGCGGGGACCTCCTACAATGAGCAGTTCTTC
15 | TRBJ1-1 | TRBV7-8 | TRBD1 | CASSLSAWQGVGAFF | TGTGCCAGCAGCTTATCCGCTTGGCAGGGGGTTGGAGCTTTCTTT
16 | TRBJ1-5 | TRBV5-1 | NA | CASSFLLEGNNQPQHF | TGCGCCAGCAGCTTCCTGTTGGAGGGGAACAATCAGCCCCAGCATTTT
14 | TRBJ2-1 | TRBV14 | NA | CASSQVSGYNEQFF | TGTGCCAGCAGCCAAGTTTCCGGCTACAATGAGCAGTTCTTC
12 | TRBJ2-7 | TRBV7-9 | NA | CASSLQGYEQYF | TGTGCCAGCAGCTTGCAGGGCTACGAGCAGTACTTC
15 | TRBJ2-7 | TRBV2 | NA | CASRAIQGGTYEQYF | TGTGCCAGCAGGGCGATACAGGGGGGGACCTACGAGCAGTACTTC
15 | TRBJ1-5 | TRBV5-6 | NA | CASSLVGGGGQPQHF | TGTGCCAGCAGCTTGGTTGGGGGCGGGGGACAGCCCCAGCATTTT
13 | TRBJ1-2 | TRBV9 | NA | CASSVDLRGGYTF | TGTGCCAGCAGCGTAGACCTCAGGGGAGGCTACACCTTC
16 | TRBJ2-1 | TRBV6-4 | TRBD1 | CASSPEPGQGYNEQFF | TGTGCCAGCAGTCCAGAACCGGGACAGGGCTACAATGAGCAGTTCTTC
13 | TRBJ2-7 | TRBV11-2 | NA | CASSLGLSHEQYF | TGTGCCAGCAGCTTAGGTCTAAGCCACGAGCAGTACTTC
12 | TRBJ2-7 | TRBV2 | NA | CASSGQGQEQYF | TGTGCCAGCAGTGGACAAGGCCAGGAGCAGTACTTC
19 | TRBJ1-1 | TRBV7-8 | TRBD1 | CASSLLGTGVVRGDTEAFF | TGTGCCAGCAGCTTACTTGGGACAGGGGTCGTGAGGGGTGACACTGAAGCTTTCTTT
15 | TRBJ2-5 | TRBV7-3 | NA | CASSLNAGAQETQYF | TGTGCCAGCAGCTTAAACGCGGGGGCACAAGAGACCCAGTACTTC
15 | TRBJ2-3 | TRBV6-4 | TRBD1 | CASSPTGGEADTQYF | TGTGCCAGCAGCCCGACAGGGGGCGAAGCAGATACGCAGTATTTT
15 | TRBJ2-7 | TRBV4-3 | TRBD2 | CASSQGSGGASEQYF | TGCGCCAGCAGCCAAGGGAGCGGGGGGGCTTCCGAGCAGTACTTC
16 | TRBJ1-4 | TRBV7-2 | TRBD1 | CASSSRQGGANEKLFF | TGTGCCAGCAGCTCCCGACAGGGGGGAGCTAATGAAAAACTGTTTTTT
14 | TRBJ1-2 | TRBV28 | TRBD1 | CASKPGQGNYGYTF | TGTGCCAGCAAGCCGGGACAGGGTAACTATGGCTACACCTTC
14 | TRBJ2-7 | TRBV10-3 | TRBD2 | CAISRGLADYEQYF | TGTGCCATCAGTCGGGGACTAGCGGACTACGAGCAGTACTTC
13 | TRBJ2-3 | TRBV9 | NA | CASSGEFKGTQYF | TGTGCCAGCAGCGGGGAGTTTAAAGGTACGCAGTATTTT
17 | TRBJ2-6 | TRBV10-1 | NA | CASLESRVRSGANVLTF | TGCGCCAGCCTCGAGTCGAGGGTCCGATCTGGGGCCAACGTCCTGACTTTC
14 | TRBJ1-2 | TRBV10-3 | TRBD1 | CAISSGQAHYGYTF | TGTGCCATCAGTTCGGGACAGGCCCACTATGGCTACACCTTC
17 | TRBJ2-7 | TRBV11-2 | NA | CASSLDFPSSVPYEQYF | TGTGCCAGCAGCTTAGATTTCCCATCCAGCGTTCCCTACGAGCAGTACTTC
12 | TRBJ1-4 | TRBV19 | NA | CASSIDREKLFF | TGTGCCAGTAGTATAGACAGGGAAAAACTGTTTTTT
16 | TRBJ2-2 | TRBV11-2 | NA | CASNPWGPRNGGELFF | TGTGCCAGCAACCCTTGGGGCCCTAGGAATGGCGGGGAGCTGTTTTTT
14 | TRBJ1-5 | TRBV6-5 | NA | CASSYSSYKQPQHF | TGTGCCAGCAGTTACTCGAGTTATAAACAGCCCCAGCATTTT
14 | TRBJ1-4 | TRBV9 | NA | CASSVNAVAEKLFF | TGTGCCAGCAGCGTAAACGCCGTGGCTGAAAAACTGTTTTTT
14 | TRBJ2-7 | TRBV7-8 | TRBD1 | CASSGPGGVYEQYF | TGTGCCAGCAGTGGGCCAGGGGGAGTGTACGAGCAGTACTTC